The subject of this entry is one T cell receptor beta chain. In the source study's methods: Quantification of nucleated cells was approximated via reference gene primer amplification. Measured with immunoSEQ multiplex PCR; TCRdb has only the in-frame clones, and not every one. That table furnishes V, J and clone size, whereas the DNA furnished D and trimming. This sample carries some 310,000 clones, around 92% of them seen once, and the ten largest clones take just under 9.5%. This sample stems from a study of blood T cell repertoires in COVID-19. Overall study context: Sites across the United States, Italy and Spain contributed samples from acute and convalescent COVID-19. T cells, B-cell-depleted T cells, or PBMCs supplied cDNA or gDNA.

Adults between roughly 18 and 89 years of age took part from fewer than 30 US areas. The CDR3 has 14 residues. V was clipped by 5 bases and J by 7 bases; unmatched bases: 10. Germline V gene sequence: CDR1 SGHTA, CDR2 FQGNSA. Sequenced material: PBMCs or T cells enriched from blood (not recorded which). The sequence was collected from a woman in her twenties or thirties who had recovered from COVID-19. The chain carries TRBV7-2 and TRBJ2-5, with 7 bases lining up with TRBD2. The CDR3, as DNA: TGTGCCAGCAGCCCCTGGACTAGTCAGGGGACCCAGTACTTC. Protein product: CASSPWTSQGTQYF.